Presented here are 20 T cell receptor beta chains from one specimen sequenced in a study of blood T cell repertoires in COVID-19. Data came from immunoSEQ multiplex PCR; TCRdb stores just in-frame clones and leaves some out. The sample has fewer than 650,000 clones; 85% to 90% are singletons. The specimen sequenced was peripheral blood. The receptors were gathered from a woman in her fifties or sixties with COVID-19, enrolled during active disease.

The V call is TRBV9, the J call TRBJ1-2, with a weak D call TRBD1 (6 bases). V lost 1 base and J 6 bases, leaving 13 bases between the germline ends. The germline CDR1 and CDR2 sequences are SGDLS and YYNGEE. The CDR3 contains 14 residues. The CDR3 region is CASSVQGKGNGYTF. DNA of the CDR3: TGTGCCAGCAGCGTACAGGGGAAGGGTAATGGCTACACCTTC. Full variable domain (rest looked up from reference TRBV9 and TRBJ1-2): DSGVTQTPKHLITATGQRVTLRCSPRSGDLSVYWYQQSLDQGLQFLIQYYNGEERAKGNILERFSAQQFPDLHSELNLSSLELGDSALYFCASSVQGKGNGYTFGSGTRLTVV.

This clone has only a few counts. This chain joins TRBV10-3 and TRBJ2-7; tentative D call: TRBD2 (8 bases). The V end was cut by 6 bases, the J end by 0 bases, with 15 bases between. This CDR3 is built from 15 residues. Germline values: CDR1 ENHRY, CDR2 SYGVKD. The CDR3 DNA reads as TGTGCCATCAGCGGGGGGGGACAGAGCTCCTACGAGCAGTACTTC. Its protein product is CAISGGGQSSYEQYF.

The chain couples TRBV7-2 to TRBJ2-7; 7 bases map to TRBD1. The germline CDR1 and CDR2 sequences are SGHTA and FQGNSA. The CDR3 runs to 15 residues. The ends lost 5 bases at V and 3 bases at J; junction bases unmatched: 10. CDR3 region: CASSPDRETLYEQYF. In DNA form, the CDR3 reads TGTGCCAGCAGCCCCGACAGGGAAACCCTCTACGAGCAGTACTTC. The full variable domain, with the rest looked up from reference TRBV7-2 and TRBJ2-7, is GAGVSQSPSNKVTEKGKDVELRCDPISGHTALYWYRQSLGQGLEFLIYFQGNSAPDKSGLPSDRFSAERTGGSVSTLTIQRTQQEDSAVYLCASSPDRETLYEQYFGPGTRLTVT.

The chain uses TRBV19 and TRBJ2-2; 10 nucleotides match TRBD1. Germline CDR1 reads LNHDA; CDR2 reads SQIVND (reference sequence). CDR3 length: 16 amino acids. Trimming at V came to 7 bases and at J to 3 bases, leaving 8 bases not matched to a gene. The CDR3: CASIPGTGVDTGELFF. The CDR3 region has the DNA TGTGCCAGTATTCCCGGGACAGGGGTTGACACCGGGGAGCTGTTTTTT. Supplemented by reference TRBV19 and TRBJ2-2, the full variable domain reads DGGITQSPKYLFRKEGQNVTLSCEQNLNHDAMYWYRQDPGQGLRLIYYSQIVNDFQKGDIAEGYSVSREKKESFPLTVTSAQKNPTAFYLCASIPGTGVDTGELFFGEGSRLTVL.

This rearrangement joins TRBV12-3 or TRBV12-4 to TRBJ1-6; TRBD1 is a possible D gene (5 bases). CDR3 length: 13 amino acids. V gave up 8 bases and J gave up 12 bases, with 17 bases separating them. The CDR3 DNA is TGTGCCAGCGGGCTAGGGGCGCGGGGACCCCTCCACTTT. Its protein product is CASGLGARGPLHF.

V usage is TRBV28 and J usage is TRBJ2-5, with D tentatively TRBD1 (6 bases). Trimming took 9 bases from V and 5 from J, leaving 13 bases between them. Germline CDR1 reads MDHEN; CDR2 reads SYDVKM. CDR3 length equals 12 residues. CDR3 sequence reads: CARLDRWETQYF. The CDR3 coding sequence is TGTGCCAGACTCGACAGGTGGGAGACCCAGTACTTC.

This chain links TRBV14 with TRBJ2-7, with D hard to call. Germline V gives CDR1 SGHDN, CDR2 FVKESK. The ends were cut back, 0 bases at V and 2 bases at J, with 11 bases in the middle. CDR3 length: 15 residues. CDR3 coding DNA: TGTGCCAGCAGCCAAGAGGCCACATACCCCTACGAGCAGTACTTC. Translated, it gives CASSQEATYPYEQYF.

This chain connects TRBV27 to TRBJ2-7; 11 nucleotides line up with TRBD2. The germline V gene encodes CDR1 MNHEY and CDR2 SMNVEV (reference sequence). The V segment lost 8 bases and the J segment 11 bases; nucleotides outside the gene matches: 5. This CDR3 has 11 residues. The CDR3 here is CASLLAGVEYF. The DNA for the CDR3 is TGTGCCAGCTTACTAGCGGGGGTGGAGTACTTC.

This rearrangement joins TRBV29-1 to TRBJ2-3, with a tentative D call TRBD2 (6 bases). With 7 bases removed from V and 2 bases from J, the gap between germline ends came to 13 bases. The CDR3 consists of 13 residues. Germline V lookup: CDR1 SQVTM, CDR2 ANQGSEA. This CDR3 is CSALTSVTDTQYF. The CDR3, as DNA: TGCAGCGCTCTGACTAGTGTCACAGATACGCAGTATTTT.

The J gene is TRBJ2-1, the V gene TRBV7-2; D might be TRBD2 (7 bases). The V end was cut by 1 base, the J end by 4 bases, with 20 bases between. Germline loops: CDR1 SGHTA, CDR2 FQGNSA. This CDR3 has 18 residues. CDR3 sequence (DNA): TGTGCCAGCAGCTTAGGTGGGGGGGGCAGGCTAACTTACAATGAGCAGTTCTTC. Translating gives CASSLGGGGRLTYNEQFF.

The chain combines TRBV20-1 with TRBJ1-2, with a possible D match to TRBD1 (5 bases). CDR1 is DFQATT and CDR2 is SNEGSKA in the germline V gene (reference sequence). Trimming took 5 bases from V and 8 from J, leaving 9 bases between them. The CDR3 covers 10 residues. The CDR3 region has the DNA TGCAGTGCTGGGGAGGGGGGCTACACCTTC. It codes for CSAGEGGYTF.

The V and J genes are TRBV2 and TRBJ1-6; TRBD1 aligns across 7 bases. The trim removed 5 bases at V and 14 bases at J, leaving 15 bases unmatched. CDR3 length: 15 residues. Germline V gene lookup returns CDR1 SNHLY and CDR2 FYNNEI. CDR3 sequence: CASSRDREGLSTLHF. The CDR3 coding sequence is TGTGCCAGCAGTCGTGACAGGGAAGGTCTAAGCACCCTCCACTTT.

The genes are TRBV19 and TRBJ1-1, with D unclear. The CDR3 runs to 15 residues. Germline V gene sequence: CDR1 LNHDA, CDR2 SQIVND (reference sequence). Trimming took off 6 bases at V and 0 bases at J, with 14 bases between the two ends. The CDR3 DNA sequence: TGTGCCAGTAGGCAGCTTAACAGAATGAACACTGAAGCTTTCTTT. Its translation: CASRQLNRMNTEAFF.

V gene TRBV6-2 or TRBV6-3 combines with J gene TRBJ2-7; TRBD2 aligns across 8 bases. This CDR3 spans 15 amino acids. V dropped 4 bases and J dropped 0; count of bases not matched to a gene: 5. The germline CDR1 and CDR2 sequences are MNHEY and SVGEGT. The CDR3 protein is CASSSRGGPSYEQYF. CDR3 nucleotide sequence: TGTGCCAGCAGTTCCCGCGGGGGGCCCTCCTACGAGCAGTACTTC.

The J gene is TRBJ2-7, the V gene TRBV7-8; 7 bases agree with TRBD2. The CDR3 contains 16 residues. J was trimmed by 0 bases and V by 0 bases; bases with no gene match: 5. Germline V gives CDR1 SGHVS, CDR2 FQNEAQ. CDR3: CASSLAAGESSYEQYF. CDR3 nucleotide sequence: TGTGCCAGCAGCTTAGCGGCGGGAGAGAGCTCCTACGAGCAGTACTTC.

The chain joins TRBV6-6 to TRBJ1-1; 8 nucleotides match TRBD1. This CDR3 is 16 amino acids long. Germline CDR1 reads MNHNY; CDR2 reads SVGAGI (reference sequence). Germline trimming cut 6 bases from V and 1 base from J; bases unmatched to any gene: 10. The CDR3 reads CASSLTGARRNTEAFF. The DNA for the CDR3 is TGTGCCAGCAGCTTGACAGGGGCAAGGCGGAACACTGAAGCTTTCTTT.

The chain couples TRBV10-3 to TRBJ2-2, with 10 bases that match TRBD2. Germline V lookup: CDR1 ENHRY, CDR2 SYGVKD. The CDR3 sequence is 17 residues long. With 0 bases clipped from V and 10 bases from J, the junction kept 11 bases outside the gene matches. The CDR3 DNA reads TGTGCCATCAGTGAGTCGAAAGGAGCGGGGGGGCGTCTGGAGCTGTTTTTT. Translated: CAISESKGAGGRLELFF.

This rearrangement joins TRBV19 to TRBJ1-6; 11 bases align to TRBD1. The CDR3 covers 14 residues. Germline V CDR1 and CDR2: LNHDA, SQIVND (reference sequence). V was clipped by 5 bases and J by 9 bases; unmatched bases: 3. CDR3 region: CASSSGTGGSPLHF. DNA of the CDR3: TGTGCCAGTAGTTCCGGGACAGGGGGTTCACCCCTCCACTTT.

In nucleotides, the CDR3 is TGTGCCAGCAGCGAGGCAGGGGGCCATTACGAGCAGTACTTC. Its protein is CASSEAGGHYEQYF. The V and J genes are TRBV7-9 and TRBJ2-7; 8 nucleotides align to TRBD1. Trimming at V came to 5 bases and at J to 4 bases, leaving 7 bases not matched to a gene. Germline V CDR1 and CDR2: SEHNR, FQNEAQ (reference sequence). The CDR3 length is 14 residues.

This chain links TRBV2 with TRBJ2-3; tentative D call: TRBD1 (5 bases). Germline V CDR1 and CDR2: SNHLY, FYNNEI. The ends were cut back, 6 bases at V and 0 bases at J, with 10 bases in the middle. The CDR3 extends over 14 amino acids. The CDR3 sequence: CASSQGVSTDTQYF. The CDR3 region has the DNA TGTGCCAGCAGCCAAGGGGTTAGCACAGATACGCAGTATTTT.